The 2 T cell receptor beta chains below all came from one sample that was sequenced in a study of OX40 agonist ivuxolimab in advanced cancers. Repertoires were generated with immunoSEQ multiplex PCR, while TCRdb's copy carries only in-frame clones and drops some. This table has tens of thousands of clones, around 84% appearing once. The specimen comprised CD4+ or CD8+ T cells sorted from blood, sampled in a trial of the OX40 agonist ivuxolimab. Receptors were obtained from an adult with an advanced solid tumor such as melanoma, head and neck, liver or kidney cancer.

The V call is TRBV6-1, the J call TRBJ1-1; TRBD1 matches at 9 bases. V lost 6 bases to trimming and J lost 6 bases; unmatched junction nucleotides: 8. In germline, CDR1 is MNHNS, CDR2 SASEGT. The CDR3 is 14 residues long. The CDR3 loop is CASSPGQGLAEAFF. In DNA form, the CDR3 reads TGTGCCAGCAGCCCGGGACAGGGTTTGGCTGAAGCTTTCTTT.

This chain connects TRBV13 to TRBJ2-1, with TRBD2 matching over 9 bases. This CDR3 has 15 amino acids. Trimming removed 6 bases from V and 7 bases from J; junction bases left unmatched: 10. Germline V gives CDR1 PRHDT, CDR2 FYEKMQ (reference sequence). CDR3 sequence reads: CASRAGGRMKNEQFF. In nucleotides, the CDR3 is TGTGCCAGCAGGGCGGGGGGGCGTATGAAAAATGAGCAGTTCTTC.